Shown below are 16 T cell receptor beta chains from a single sample sequenced in a study of CD8 T cells in ankylosing spondylitis. Via MiXCR, TCRdb re-called the 5' RACE reads, giving one row per CDR3 protein. The data show approximately 290,000 distinct CDR3 sequences, less than 25% seen once. Specimen: blood, either unsorted or a sorted T cell fraction (not recorded which). These receptors originate from a female donor with ankylosing spondylitis or in good health (not recorded which).

The chain uses TRBV9 and TRBJ2-1; D is perhaps TRBD1 (6 bases). Trimming left V 2 bases short and J 4 bases short, with 10 bases between. Germline values: CDR1 SGDLS, CDR2 YYNGEE. This CDR3 comprises 14 residues. The CDR3 DNA sequence: TGTGCCAGCAGCGTCGAGGGGGTATACAATGAGCAGTTCTTC. This gives the protein CASSVEGVYNEQFF.

This clonotype was observed a handful of times. This chain joins TRBV10-3 and TRBJ1-5; TRBD1 might be the D (6 bases). Germline V lookup: CDR1 ENHRY, CDR2 SYGVKD. V lost 5 bases and J lost 0, with 8 bases in between. The CDR3 spans 14 residues. In nucleotides, the CDR3 is TGTGCCATCAGTACAGGGAATAGCAATCAGCCCCAGCATTTT. It codes for CAISTGNSNQPQHF.

The CDR3 sequence: CATSGVGVYGYTF. CDR3 nucleotide sequence: TGTGCCACCAGCGGCGTGGGGGTCTATGGCTACACCTTC. The chain recombines TRBV15 with TRBJ1-2; the D gene is possibly TRBD1 (5 bases). The V and J ends lost 5 bases and 4 bases respectively, with 11 bases between them. Germline assignment: CDR1 LNHNV and CDR2 YYDKDF (reference sequence). The CDR3 runs to 13 residues.

This clonotype was seen a handful of times. The V gene is TRBV28, the J gene TRBJ2-1, with D possibly TRBD2 on 6 matching bases. CDR3 length: 14 residues. V gave up 4 bases and J gave up 6 bases, with 13 bases separating them. CDR1 and CDR2 from the germline V gene are MDHEN and SYDVKM. The CDR3 spells CASSSIGTANEQFF. In DNA form, the CDR3 reads TGTGCCAGCAGTTCAATCGGGACTGCCAATGAGCAGTTCTTC.

This clonotype was observed many times. The chain joins TRBV18 to TRBJ1-5; D ambiguous. Trimming shortened V by 2 bases and J by 4 bases, and 6 bases separated the two germline ends. The CDR3 runs to 13 residues. Per the germline V gene, CDR1 is KGHSH and CDR2 is LQKENI. CDR3 nucleotide sequence: TGTGCCAGCTCACCAGCAGGAAATCAGCCCCAGCATTTT. It yields the protein CASSPAGNQPQHF.

This clonotype was observed a few times. V gene TRBV2 combines with J gene TRBJ2-5; 15 nucleotides agree with TRBD2. After removal of 8 bases from V and 4 bases from J, the junction contained 2 bases not matched to a gene. Germline V lookup: CDR1 SNHLY, CDR2 FYNNEI. The CDR3 is made up of 14 amino acids. The CDR3 here is CASQGLAGGETQYF. In nucleotides, the CDR3 is TGTGCCAGCCAGGGACTAGCGGGAGGAGAGACCCAGTACTTC.

CDR3 DNA sequence: TGTGCCAGCAGCCCCGGACAGACCAATCAGCCCCAGCATTTT. Translating it yields CASSPGQTNQPQHF. The chain carries TRBV7-2 and TRBJ1-5; the D gene is possibly TRBD1 (6 bases). CDR3 length equals 14 residues. CDR1 is SGHTA, CDR2 FQGNSA, per germline. The V gene lost 5 bases and the J gene lost 3 bases, with 11 bases spanning the gap.

This clonotype has only a few counts. The rearrangement links TRBV7-2 to TRBJ2-5, with 12 bases identical to TRBD2. V was pared by 1 base and J by 4 bases, with 4 bases of the junction left unmatched. The CDR3 sequence is 16 residues long. Germline V gene lookup returns CDR1 SGHTA and CDR2 FQGNSA. The DNA of the CDR3 is TGTGCCAGCAGCTTAGTACTAGCGGGAGGTGGAGAGACCCAGTACTTC. Translation: CASSLVLAGGGETQYF. Looking up the rest from reference TRBV7-2 and TRBJ2-5 gives the full variable domain: GAGVSQSPSNKVTEKGKDVELRCDPISGHTALYWYRQSLGQGLEFLIYFQGNSAPDKSGLPSDRFSAERTGGSVSTLTIQRTQQEDSAVYLCASSLVLAGGGETQYFGPGTRLLVL.

The table lists this clonotype with a few counts. The chain uses TRBV12-5 and TRBJ2-6, with 7 bases that match TRBD2. The V gene end was trimmed by 2 bases and the J gene end by 0 bases; junction bases not matched to a gene: 4. The CDR3 extends over 17 amino acids. Per the germline V gene, CDR1 is LGHNT and CDR2 is FRNRAP. CDR3 coding DNA: TGTGCTAGTGGTTTGCCCTTAGCGGGCTCTGGGGCCAACGTCCTGACTTTC. This encodes CASGLPLAGSGANVLTF.

This clonotype was seen repeatedly, ten times or more. The CDR3 loop reads CSARGLAGVMGGTDTQYF. Written as DNA, the CDR3 is TGCAGTGCTAGAGGACTAGCGGGTGTTATGGGGGGTACAGATACGCAGTATTTT. The gene calls are TRBV20-1 and TRBJ2-3, with 10 bases identical to TRBD2. Germline CDR1 is DFQATT and CDR2 is SNEGSKA (reference sequence). Trimming removed 1 base from V and 3 bases from J; junction bases left unmatched: 13. The CDR3 spans 18 residues.

The chain recombines TRBV7-8 with TRBJ2-1; possibly TRBD2 for D (6 bases). The CDR3 sequence is 15 residues long. In germline, CDR1 is SGHVS, CDR2 FQNEAQ. V was pared by 5 bases and J by 5 bases, with 16 bases between. The CDR3 region has the DNA TGTGCCAGCAGCGTTAGACTAGTCCTAAACAATGAGCAGTTCTTC. As protein: CASSVRLVLNNEQFF. Complete variable domain (other parts from reference TRBV7-8 and TRBJ2-1): GAGVSQSPRYKVAKRGQDVALRCDPISGHVSLFWYQQALGQGPEFLTYFQNEAQLDKSGLPSDRFFAERPEGSVSTLKIQRTQQEDSAVYLCASSVRLVLNNEQFFGPGTRLTVL.

This clonotype was found a few times. The chain couples TRBV5-4 to TRBJ2-5; D is perhaps TRBD1 (5 bases). CDR3 length: 14 amino acids. With 5 bases removed from V and 2 bases from J, the gap between germline ends came to 13 bases. Germline assignment: CDR1 SGHNT and CDR2 YYREEE (reference sequence). CDR3 residues: CASRDDRMQETQYF. CDR3 DNA sequence: TGTGCCAGCAGGGATGACAGAATGCAAGAGACCCAGTACTTC.

This sequence joins TRBV5-6 and TRBJ2-1; 10 positions match TRBD2. Unmatched junction bases numbered 13, after V lost 5 bases and J lost 8 bases. Germline V lookup: CDR1 SGHDT, CDR2 YYEEEE. The CDR3 consists of 16 residues. This chain's CDR3 is CASSYRSGRAGDEQFF. The DNA of the CDR3 is TGTGCCAGCAGTTACAGGAGCGGGAGGGCCGGGGATGAGCAGTTCTTC. Full variable domain (outside the CDR3, taken from reference TRBV5-6 and TRBJ2-1): DAGVTQSPTHLIKTRGQQVTLRCSPKSGHDTVSWYQQALGQGPQFIFQYYEEEERQRGNFPDRFSGHQFPNYSSELNVNALLLGDSALYLCASSYRSGRAGDEQFFGPGTRLTVL.

This rearrangement joins TRBV7-9 to TRBJ2-7, with a tentative D call TRBD2 (5 bases). The CDR3 is made up of 14 amino acids. Trimming cost V 4 bases and J 2 bases, with 12 bases left between them. Per the germline V gene, CDR1 is SEHNR and CDR2 is FQNEAQ (reference sequence). The CDR3 DNA follows: TGTGCCAGCAGCTCCACGGGGTTAACCTACGAGCAGTACTTC. Translation gives CASSSTGLTYEQYF.

The gene calls are TRBV6-1 and TRBJ1-6; 7 bases align to TRBD1. With 4 bases clipped from V and 2 bases from J, the junction kept 2 bases outside the gene matches. This CDR3 comprises 15 residues. Germline lookup yields CDR1 MNHNS and CDR2 SASEGT. The CDR3: CASSADRAYNSPLHF. CDR3 in DNA: TGTGCCAGCAGTGCAGACAGGGCCTATAATTCACCCCTCCACTTT.

The chain recombines TRBV11-3 with TRBJ2-3, with D possibly matching TRBD2 (5 bases). This CDR3 has 15 residues. Trimming shortened V by 5 bases and J by 4 bases, and 16 bases separated the two germline ends. Germline V gene sequence: CDR1 SGHNT, CDR2 YENEEA. CDR3 nucleotides: TGTGCCAGCAGCCTGACTAATCTCGCGCCAGATACGCAGTATTTT. It encodes CASSLTNLAPDTQYF. Complete variable domain (other parts from reference TRBV11-3 and TRBJ2-3): EAGVVQSPRYKIIEKKQPVAFWCNPISGHNTLYWYLQNLGQGPELLIRYENEEAVDDSQLPKDRFSAERLKGVDSTLKIQPAELGDSAVYLCASSLTNLAPDTQYFGPGTRLTVL.